This T cell receptor (beta chain) was recorded in a study of T cell clonality in common variable immunodeficiency. The sample holds many counts of this clone. The read comes to an end 3 residues before the CDR3 does, leaving the germline J gene to fill in the end. The table came from immunoSEQ multiplex PCR; TCRdb's copy has only in-frame clones and leaves some out. Singletons are absent from the sample, which has about 34,000 clones. The V end was cut by 4 bases, the J end by 0 bases, with 13 bases between. CDR3 length: 16 residues. Material: peripheral blood mononuclear cells. The receptor was derived from a person between 18 and 75 years old in good health. This sequence joins TRBV12-3 or TRBV12-4 and TRBJ2-1; D is uncertain. This CDR3 reads CASSSPLMYSYNEQFF. The sequenced part of the CDR3 DNA is TGTGCCAGCAGTTCCCCGTTAATGTACTCCTACAATGAG.